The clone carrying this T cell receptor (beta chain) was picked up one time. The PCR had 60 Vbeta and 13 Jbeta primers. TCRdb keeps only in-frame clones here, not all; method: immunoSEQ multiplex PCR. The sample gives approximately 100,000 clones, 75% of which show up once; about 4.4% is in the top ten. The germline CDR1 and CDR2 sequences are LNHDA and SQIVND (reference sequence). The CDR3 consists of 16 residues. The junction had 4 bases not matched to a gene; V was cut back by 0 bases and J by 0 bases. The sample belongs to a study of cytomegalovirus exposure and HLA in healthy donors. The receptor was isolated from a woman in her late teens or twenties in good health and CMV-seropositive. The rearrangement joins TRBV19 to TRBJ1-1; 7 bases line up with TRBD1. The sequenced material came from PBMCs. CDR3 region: CASSIDRDSMNTEAFF. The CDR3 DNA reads TGTGCCAGTAGTATAGACCGGGACAGTATGAACACTGAAGCTTTCTTT.